This is a list of T cell receptor beta chains from one sample in a study of blood T cell repertoires in COVID-19. Assay used: immunoSEQ multiplex PCR; TCRdb lists only in-frame clones, some missing. Of 60,000 to 70,000 clones detected, roughly 85% appear once; the ten largest clones hold roughly 40%. Sequencing input: peripheral blood. The receptors shown here come from an older woman with COVID-19, enrolled during active disease. CDR3s leave out the opening cysteine and the closing phenylalanine or tryptophan. The D gene is left open where the match is weak.

V gene	J gene	D gene	CDR3 protein
TRBV4-1	TRBJ1-1	.	ASSHPGDWSYTEAF
TRBV6-5	TRBJ2-6	.	ASSRQFSGANVLT
TRBV27	TRBJ2-7	TRBD2	ASSLSGGEQY
TRBV13	TRBJ1-2	.	ASSLGDRRYGYT
TRBV5-4	TRBJ2-2	TRBD1	ASSLTGGNTGELF
TRBV4-2	TRBJ1-5	.	ASSQDFGGIDQPQH
TRBV14	TRBJ2-1	.	ASSPAAWGDEQF
TRBV5-5	TRBJ2-7	.	ASSPLSSYEQY
TRBV9	TRBJ2-7	.	ASSVGGLTSSYEQY
TRBV4-2	TRBJ2-2	.	ASSQDRAGGRFISNTGELF
TRBV19	TRBJ1-4	TRBD1	ASSGQGPSTNEKLF
TRBV9	TRBJ1-6	.	ASSDRVEGSPLH
TRBV19	TRBJ2-7	.	ASSMNRGPYEQY
TRBV4-3	TRBJ2-2	TRBD1	ASSQGTGDPTGELF
TRBV12-5	TRBJ1-3	.	ASGPKSRYSGNTIY
TRBV19	TRBJ2-1	TRBD2	ASSIGVGRPSYNEQF
TRBV5-1	TRBJ1-2	TRBD1	ASSGDRARGYT
TRBV29-1	TRBJ2-2	TRBD2	SVGGRGELF
TRBV7-9	TRBJ2-2	TRBD1	ASSARDRGWAHTGELF
TRBV28	TRBJ2-6	TRBD1	ASSTGGLEGANVLT
TRBV13	TRBJ1-1	.	ASSFWDGGNTEAF
TRBV19	TRBJ2-1	.	ASSNAAEWVFDEQF
TRBV12-3/TRBV12-4	TRBJ2-5	TRBD2	ASSLGLAGTQY
TRBV5-1	TRBJ2-1	TRBD2	ASSPGLAGAGGSYNEQF
TRBV7-9	TRBJ2-7	.	ASSLRVSGKGYEQY
TRBV7-9	TRBJ1-1	.	ASSLVGANTEAF
TRBV28	TRBJ2-3	TRBD1	ASSRQGGDTQY
TRBV2	TRBJ2-7	.	ASTGSRGREQY
TRBV10-3	TRBJ1-1	.	AISATVNTEAF
TRBV12-5	TRBJ2-5	.	ASAQGGETQY
TRBV10-3	TRBJ2-7	.	ATASTHLYEQY
TRBV5-1	TRBJ2-7	.	ASSSGTGVYEQY
TRBV5-1	TRBJ2-7	.	ASSLAAGETYEQY
TRBV16	TRBJ2-5	TRBD2	ASSPGTSEETQY
TRBV11-3	TRBJ2-7	TRBD1	ASSPPRTGRCEQY
TRBV9	TRBJ1-3	.	ASSARHFSGNTIY
TRBV11-3	TRBJ2-5	.	ASRSGTSQY
TRBV30	TRBJ1-5	TRBD1	AWGGGGQPQH
TRBV28	TRBJ1-5	.	ASSPTGNQPQH
TRBV2	TRBJ2-3	.	ASSLLDTQY
TRBV7-9	TRBJ2-1	TRBD1	ASSFSGGQLYNEQF
TRBV12-3/TRBV12-4	TRBJ2-2	.	ASSSLTGELF
TRBV4-1	TRBJ1-6	.	ASTRGGDSPLH
TRBV28	TRBJ1-5	TRBD1	ASTRQGFNQPQH
TRBV9	TRBJ2-2	TRBD1	ASSTSNRGDTGELF
TRBV5-6	TRBJ1-5	.	ASSLGGGMGQPQH
TRBV19	TRBJ1-2	.	ASSIEERGGYT
TRBV11-3	TRBJ1-2	TRBD1	ASRYRGQDGYT
TRBV24-1	TRBJ2-1	TRBD1	ATSDGQGDSSYNEQF
TRBV7-9	TRBJ2-7	TRBD1	ASSHPGQGLYEQY
TRBV19	TRBJ2-1	TRBD2	ASSTLRNIAGGRNEQF
TRBV28	TRBJ2-1	.	ASPAPVWRRPYNEQF
TRBV2	TRBJ2-7	TRBD1	ASTELQGAGEQY
TRBV7-2	TRBJ1-2	.	ASSLDQGSHYGYT